The rows below give T cell receptor beta chains drawn from one sample of a study of cytomegalovirus exposure and HLA in healthy donors. Method: immunoSEQ multiplex PCR; TCRdb's copy keeps in-frame clones and lacks some. The sample records 150,000 to 200,000 clones, around 83% being singletons. The sequenced material came from PBMCs. The receptors were gathered from a man aged 18 to 35 in good health and CMV-seropositive. The CDR3 runs from the conserved cysteine through the conserved F or W. Each record gives: D gene, J gene, clone size, CDR3 length, V gene, CDR3 DNA, CDR3 protein. A D gene is named only where the DNA matches it firmly. Clone sizes are given selectively: once, few, many, or a class where the clone is expanded.

d_gene: TRBD2; j_gene: TRBJ2-1; abundance: few; len: 15; v_gene: TRBV29-1; CDR3nt: TGCAGCGTTGTTAGGGGGCGGGGGGGCGTCAATGAGCAGTTCTTC; CDR3aa: CSVVRGRGGVNEQFF
d_gene: -; j_gene: TRBJ2-1; abundance: -; len: 12; v_gene: TRBV11-3; CDR3nt: TGTGCCAGCAGCTTAGGGGCAGGGGAGCAGTTCTTC; CDR3aa: CASSLGAGEQFF
d_gene: -; j_gene: TRBJ1-2; abundance: -; len: 15; v_gene: TRBV4-2; CDR3nt: TGTGCCAGCAGCTCTCGCCCCACGGAGGTTTGGGGCTACACCTTC; CDR3aa: CASSSRPTEVWGYTF
d_gene: -; j_gene: TRBJ1-1; abundance: -; len: 15; v_gene: TRBV6-5; CDR3nt: TGTGCCAGCAGTTACTCCCGGTGGGGGGTGACTGAAGCTTTCTTT; CDR3aa: CASSYSRWGVTEAFF
d_gene: TRBD2; j_gene: TRBJ2-3; abundance: -; len: 20; v_gene: TRBV2; CDR3nt: TGTGCCAGCAGTGAAGCGGGGGTTCCCCTAGCGGGGGGCAGAACAGATACGCAGTATTTT; CDR3aa: CASSEAGVPLAGGRTDTQYF
d_gene: -; j_gene: TRBJ2-3; abundance: -; len: 13; v_gene: TRBV6-6; CDR3nt: TGTGCCAGCATGGACACCAACACAGATACGCAGTATTTT; CDR3aa: CASMDTNTDTQYF
d_gene: -; j_gene: TRBJ1-5; abundance: -; len: 19; v_gene: TRBV21-1; CDR3nt: TGTGCCAGCAGCAAAGATGTTAGGGACACCCAAAGGGGCAATCAGCCCCAGCATTTT; CDR3aa: CASSKDVRDTQRGNQPQHF
d_gene: -; j_gene: TRBJ2-7; abundance: -; len: 12; v_gene: TRBV5-5; CDR3nt: TGTGCCAGCAGTTCCGGGGTCTACGAGCAGTACTTC; CDR3aa: CASSSGVYEQYF
d_gene: TRBD1; j_gene: TRBJ1-2; abundance: -; len: 14; v_gene: TRBV9; CDR3nt: TGTGCCAGCAGCCTCGGGACAGGGGAATATGGCTACACCTTC; CDR3aa: CASSLGTGEYGYTF
d_gene: -; j_gene: TRBJ1-1; abundance: -; len: 13; v_gene: TRBV4-3; CDR3nt: TGCGCCAGCAGCCGCGACAGCAACACTGAAGCTTTCTTT; CDR3aa: CASSRDSNTEAFF
d_gene: -; j_gene: TRBJ1-5; abundance: few; len: 13; v_gene: TRBV10-2; CDR3nt: TGCGCCAGCAGGGGCCAAACAAATCAGCCCCAGCATTTT; CDR3aa: CASRGQTNQPQHF
d_gene: -; j_gene: TRBJ1-2; abundance: -; len: 13; v_gene: TRBV7-2; CDR3nt: TGTGCCAGCAGCTTGGGCCCTACATGGGGCTACACCTTC; CDR3aa: CASSLGPTWGYTF
d_gene: -; j_gene: TRBJ2-1; abundance: -; len: 20; v_gene: TRBV4-2; CDR3nt: TGTGCCAGCAGCCAAGACCCCGGCGCAGGCGGGGGCCTCTCCTACAATGAGCAGTTCTTC; CDR3aa: CASSQDPGAGGGLSYNEQFF
d_gene: -; j_gene: TRBJ1-6; abundance: -; len: 15; v_gene: TRBV4-3; CDR3nt: TGCGCCAGCAGCCAAGATCTAAGCTATAATTCACCCCTCCACTTT; CDR3aa: CASSQDLSYNSPLHF
d_gene: TRBD2; j_gene: TRBJ2-5; abundance: -; len: 13; v_gene: TRBV27; CDR3nt: TGTGCCAGCATCGGGGGGGTGGGGGAGACCCAGTACTTC; CDR3aa: CASIGGVGETQYF
d_gene: TRBD2; j_gene: TRBJ2-3; abundance: -; len: 14; v_gene: TRBV6-6; CDR3nt: TGTGCCAGCAGTCGGGGGGGGTACACAGATACGCAGTATTTT; CDR3aa: CASSRGGYTDTQYF
d_gene: TRBD1; j_gene: TRBJ1-1; abundance: -; len: 16; v_gene: TRBV4-1; CDR3nt: TGCGCCAGCAGCCAAACCGGGACAGGTAGGGCCACTGAAGCTTTCTTT; CDR3aa: CASSQTGTGRATEAFF
d_gene: -; j_gene: TRBJ1-6; abundance: -; len: 13; v_gene: TRBV6-4; CDR3nt: TGTGCCAGCAGTGTAGAAGATAATTCACCCCTCCACTTT; CDR3aa: CASSVEDNSPLHF
d_gene: TRBD2; j_gene: TRBJ2-1; abundance: -; len: 15; v_gene: TRBV19; CDR3nt: TGTGCCAGTAGTATGGCGGGGGGGGCCAGGGCGGAGCAGTTCTTC; CDR3aa: CASSMAGGARAEQFF
d_gene: -; j_gene: TRBJ2-5; abundance: -; len: 14; v_gene: TRBV4-2; CDR3nt: TGTGCCAGCAGCCCAGGCAATAGTGGGGAGACCCAGTACTTC; CDR3aa: CASSPGNSGETQYF
d_gene: TRBD2; j_gene: TRBJ2-1; abundance: -; len: 14; v_gene: TRBV7-3; CDR3nt: TGTGCCAGCAGCTACCGGGGGGGGGCTAGTGAGCAGTTCTTC; CDR3aa: CASSYRGGASEQFF
d_gene: TRBD1; j_gene: TRBJ2-7; abundance: -; len: 13; v_gene: TRBV13; CDR3nt: TGTGCCAGCAGCCGGGACAGCCCCTACGAGCAGTACTTC; CDR3aa: CASSRDSPYEQYF
d_gene: -; j_gene: TRBJ2-7; abundance: few; len: 14; v_gene: TRBV19; CDR3nt: TGTGCCAGCAGCCAGGACATCAGCTCCTACGAGCAGTACTTC; CDR3aa: CASSQDISSYEQYF
d_gene: TRBD1; j_gene: TRBJ2-7; abundance: -; len: 14; v_gene: TRBV4-2; CDR3nt: TGTGCCAGCAGCCAAACAGGGGAGTCCTACGAGCAGTACTTC; CDR3aa: CASSQTGESYEQYF
d_gene: TRBD1; j_gene: TRBJ1-3; abundance: -; len: 15; v_gene: TRBV7-9; CDR3nt: TGTGCCAGCAGACCTACTACAGGGGGTGGTAACACCATATATTTT; CDR3aa: CASRPTTGGGNTIYF